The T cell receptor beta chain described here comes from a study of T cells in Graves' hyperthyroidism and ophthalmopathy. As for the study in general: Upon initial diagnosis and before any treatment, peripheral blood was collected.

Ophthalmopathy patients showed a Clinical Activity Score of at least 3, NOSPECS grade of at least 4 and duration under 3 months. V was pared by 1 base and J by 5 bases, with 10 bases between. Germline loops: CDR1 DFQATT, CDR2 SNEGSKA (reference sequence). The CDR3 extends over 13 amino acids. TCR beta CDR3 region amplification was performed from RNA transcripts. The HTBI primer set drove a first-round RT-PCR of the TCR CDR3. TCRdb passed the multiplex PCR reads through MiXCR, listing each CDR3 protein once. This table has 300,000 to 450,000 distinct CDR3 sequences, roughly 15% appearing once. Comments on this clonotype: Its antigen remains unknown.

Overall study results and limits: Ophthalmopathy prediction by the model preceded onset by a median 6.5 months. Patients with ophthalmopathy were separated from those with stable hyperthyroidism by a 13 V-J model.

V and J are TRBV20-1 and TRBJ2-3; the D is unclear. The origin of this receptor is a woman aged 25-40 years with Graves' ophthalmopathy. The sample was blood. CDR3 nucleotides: TGCAGTGCTAGAGTTCTTGCCGGAGATACGCAGTATTTT. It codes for CSARVLAGDTQYF.